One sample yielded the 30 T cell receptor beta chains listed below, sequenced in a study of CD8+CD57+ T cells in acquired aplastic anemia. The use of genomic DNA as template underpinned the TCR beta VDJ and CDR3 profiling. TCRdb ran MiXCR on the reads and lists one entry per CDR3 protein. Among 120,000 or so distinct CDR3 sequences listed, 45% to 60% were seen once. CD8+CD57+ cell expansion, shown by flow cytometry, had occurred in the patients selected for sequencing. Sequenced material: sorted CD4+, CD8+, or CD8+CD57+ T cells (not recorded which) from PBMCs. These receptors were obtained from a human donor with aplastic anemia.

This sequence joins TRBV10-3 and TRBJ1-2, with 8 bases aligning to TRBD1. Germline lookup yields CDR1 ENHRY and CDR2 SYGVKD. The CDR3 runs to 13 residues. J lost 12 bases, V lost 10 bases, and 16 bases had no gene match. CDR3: CATKQGEGNGHTF. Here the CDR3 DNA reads TGTGCCACCAAACAGGGGGAAGGGAATGGTCACACCTTC.

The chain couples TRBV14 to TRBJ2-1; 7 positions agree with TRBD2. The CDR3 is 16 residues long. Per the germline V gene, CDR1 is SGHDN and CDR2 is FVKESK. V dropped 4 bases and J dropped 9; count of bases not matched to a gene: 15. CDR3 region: CASSLTSSYSSGEQFF. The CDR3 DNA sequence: TGTGCCAGCAGCCTGACTAGCAGTTACTCTTCCGGTGAGCAGTTCTTC.

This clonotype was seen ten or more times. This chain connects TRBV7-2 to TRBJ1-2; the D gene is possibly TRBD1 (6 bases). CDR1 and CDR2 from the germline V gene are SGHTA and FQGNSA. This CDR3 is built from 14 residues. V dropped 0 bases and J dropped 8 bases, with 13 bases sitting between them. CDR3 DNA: TGTGCCAGCAGCTTAGCCTTTAGGACAGAGGGCTACACCTTC. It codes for CASSLAFRTEGYTF.

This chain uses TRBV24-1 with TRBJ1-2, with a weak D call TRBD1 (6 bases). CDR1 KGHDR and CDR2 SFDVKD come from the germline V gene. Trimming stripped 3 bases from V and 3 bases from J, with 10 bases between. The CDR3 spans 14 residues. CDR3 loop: CATSDQTGHYGYTF. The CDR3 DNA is TGTGCCACCAGTGATCAAACAGGGCACTATGGCTACACCTTC.

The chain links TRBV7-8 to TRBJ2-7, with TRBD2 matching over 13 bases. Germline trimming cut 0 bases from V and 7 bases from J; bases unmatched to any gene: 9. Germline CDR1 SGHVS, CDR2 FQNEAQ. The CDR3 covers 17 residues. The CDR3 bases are TGTGCCAGCAGCTTAGCTGGACTAGCGGGGGAATCTGCTGAGCAGTACTTC. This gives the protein CASSLAGLAGESAEQYF.

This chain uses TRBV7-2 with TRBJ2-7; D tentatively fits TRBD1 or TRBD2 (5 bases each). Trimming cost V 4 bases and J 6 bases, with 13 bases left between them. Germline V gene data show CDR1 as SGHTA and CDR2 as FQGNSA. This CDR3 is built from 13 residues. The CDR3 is CASSSRPGGEQYF. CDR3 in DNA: TGTGCCAGCAGCTCCCGGCCTGGGGGCGAGCAGTACTTC. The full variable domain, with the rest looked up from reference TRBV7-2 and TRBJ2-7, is GAGVSQSPSNKVTEKGKDVELRCDPISGHTALYWYRQSLGQGLEFLIYFQGNSAPDKSGLPSDRFSAERTGGSVSTLTIQRTQQEDSAVYLCASSSRPGGEQYFGPGTRLTVT.

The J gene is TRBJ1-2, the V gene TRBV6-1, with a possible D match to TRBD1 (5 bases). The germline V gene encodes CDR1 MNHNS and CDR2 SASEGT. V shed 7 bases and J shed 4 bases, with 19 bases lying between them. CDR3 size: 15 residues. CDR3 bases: TGTGCCAGCAACACAGGATACTCCCCTATCTATGGCTACACCTTC. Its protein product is CASNTGYSPIYGYTF.

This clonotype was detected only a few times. The chain's CDR3 is CASIPGMGSYEQYF. The CDR3 nucleotides are TGTGCCAGCATCCCCGGGATGGGCTCCTACGAGCAGTACTTC. This chain uses TRBV7-2 with TRBJ2-7; D might be TRBD2 (5 bases). Germline V lookup: CDR1 SGHTA, CDR2 FQGNSA. This CDR3 is 14 amino acids long. Trimming removed 7 bases from V and 0 bases from J, with 13 bases in between.

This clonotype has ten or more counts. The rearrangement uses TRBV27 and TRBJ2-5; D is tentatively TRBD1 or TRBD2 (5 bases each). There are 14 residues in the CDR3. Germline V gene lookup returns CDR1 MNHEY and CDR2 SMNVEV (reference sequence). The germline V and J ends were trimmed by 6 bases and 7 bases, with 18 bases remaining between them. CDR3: CASSVGAGLRTQYF. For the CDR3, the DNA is TGTGCCAGCAGCGTCGGGGCGGGCCTGAGGACCCAGTACTTC.

The CDR3 nucleotides read TGTGCCGGTCCCGGACAGTTCAATGAGCAGTTCTTC. It is translated as CAGPGQFNEQFF. V and J are TRBV10-3 and TRBJ2-1, with D maybe TRBD1 (6 bases). The germline CDR1 and CDR2 sequences are ENHRY and SYGVKD. V dropped 11 bases and J dropped 6 bases, with 14 bases sitting between them. This CDR3 region has 12 residues.

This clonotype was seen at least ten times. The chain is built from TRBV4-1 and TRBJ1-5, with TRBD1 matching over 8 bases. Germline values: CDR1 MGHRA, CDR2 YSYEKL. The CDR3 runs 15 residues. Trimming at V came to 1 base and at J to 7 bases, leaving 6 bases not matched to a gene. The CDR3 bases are TGCGCCAGCAGCCAAGGTCCAGGGGGCAGGCAGCCCCAGCATTTT. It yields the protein CASSQGPGGRQPQHF.

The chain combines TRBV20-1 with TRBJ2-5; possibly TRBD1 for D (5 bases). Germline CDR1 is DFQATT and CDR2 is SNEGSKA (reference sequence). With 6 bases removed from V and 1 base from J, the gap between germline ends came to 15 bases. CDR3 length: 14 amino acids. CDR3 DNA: TGCAGTGCCCTCCGTCAGGGCCTCCAAGAGACCCAGTACTTC. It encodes CSALRQGLQETQYF.

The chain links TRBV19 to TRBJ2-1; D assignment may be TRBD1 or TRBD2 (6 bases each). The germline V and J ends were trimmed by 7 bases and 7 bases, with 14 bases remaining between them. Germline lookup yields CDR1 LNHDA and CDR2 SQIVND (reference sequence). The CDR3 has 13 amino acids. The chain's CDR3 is CASTVGGQNEQFF. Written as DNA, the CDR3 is TGTGCCAGTACCGTCGGGGGCCAGAATGAGCAGTTCTTC.

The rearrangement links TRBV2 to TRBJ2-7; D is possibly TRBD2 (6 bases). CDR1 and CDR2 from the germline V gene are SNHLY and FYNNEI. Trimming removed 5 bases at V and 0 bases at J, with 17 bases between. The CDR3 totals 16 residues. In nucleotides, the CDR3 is TGTGCCAGCAGTCAACCTCTAGCGCCTAGCTCCTACGAGCAGTACTTC. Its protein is CASSQPLAPSSYEQYF.

Here the CDR3 DNA reads TGTGCCAGCAGCGAACGGACAGGACGTCCCGGGGAGCTGTTTTTT. Translating gives CASSERTGRPGELFF. The genes are TRBV25-1 and TRBJ2-2; 7 bases are shared with TRBD1. The trim removed 6 bases at V and 6 bases at J, leaving 10 bases unmatched. CDR3 length: 15 amino acids. Germline V gene data show CDR1 as MGHDK and CDR2 as SYGVNS.

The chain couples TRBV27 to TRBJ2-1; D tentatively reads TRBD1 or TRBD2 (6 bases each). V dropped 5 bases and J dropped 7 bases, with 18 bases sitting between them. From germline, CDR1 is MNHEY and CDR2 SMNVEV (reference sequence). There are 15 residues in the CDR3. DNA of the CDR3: TGTGCCAGCAGTGTGGGGGGTGGGGGGCCAAATGAGCAGTTCTTC. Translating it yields CASSVGGGGPNEQFF.

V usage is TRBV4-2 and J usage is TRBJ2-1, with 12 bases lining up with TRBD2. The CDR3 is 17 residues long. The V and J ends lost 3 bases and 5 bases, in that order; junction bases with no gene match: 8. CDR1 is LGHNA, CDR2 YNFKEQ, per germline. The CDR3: CASSHHPSGRADNEQFF. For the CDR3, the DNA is TGTGCCAGCAGCCATCACCCTAGCGGGAGGGCCGACAATGAGCAGTTCTTC.

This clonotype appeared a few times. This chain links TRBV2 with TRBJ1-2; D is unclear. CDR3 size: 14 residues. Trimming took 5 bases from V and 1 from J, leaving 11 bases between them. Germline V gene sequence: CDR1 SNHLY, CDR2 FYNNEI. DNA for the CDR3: TGTGCCAGCAGTCTCACGGGAATTAACTATGGCTACACCTTC. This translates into CASSLTGINYGYTF.

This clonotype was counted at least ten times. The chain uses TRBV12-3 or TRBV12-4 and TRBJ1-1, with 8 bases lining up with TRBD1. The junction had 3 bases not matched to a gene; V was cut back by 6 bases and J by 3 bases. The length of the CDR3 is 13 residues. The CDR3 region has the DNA TGTGCCAGCAGCACGACAGGGGACACTGAAGCTTTCTTT. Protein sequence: CASSTTGDTEAFF.

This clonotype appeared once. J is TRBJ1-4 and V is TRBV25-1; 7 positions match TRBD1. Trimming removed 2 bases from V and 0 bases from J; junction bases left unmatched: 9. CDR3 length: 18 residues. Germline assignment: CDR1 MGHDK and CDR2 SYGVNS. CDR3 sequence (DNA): TGTGCCAGCAGTGAACCCTTTAGACAGGGAGCAACTAATGAAAAACTGTTTTTT. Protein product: CASSEPFRQGATNEKLFF. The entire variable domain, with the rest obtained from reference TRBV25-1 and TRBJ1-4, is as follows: EADIYQTPRYLVIGTGKKITLECSQTMGHDKMYWYQQDPGMELHLIHYSYGVNSTEKGDLSSESTVSRIRTEHFPLTLESARPSHTSQYLCASSEPFRQGATNEKLFFGSGTQLSVL.

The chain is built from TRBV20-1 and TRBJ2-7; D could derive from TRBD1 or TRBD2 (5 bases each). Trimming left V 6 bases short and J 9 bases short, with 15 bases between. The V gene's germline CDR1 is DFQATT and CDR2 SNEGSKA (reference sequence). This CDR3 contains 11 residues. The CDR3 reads CSARAMGVQYF. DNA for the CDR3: TGCAGTGCCAGGGCGATGGGGGTGCAGTACTTC.

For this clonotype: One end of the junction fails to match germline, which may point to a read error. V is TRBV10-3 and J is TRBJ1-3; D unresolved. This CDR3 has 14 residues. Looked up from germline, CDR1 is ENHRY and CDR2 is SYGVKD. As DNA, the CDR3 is TGTGCCACAGCGACGGCCAGCTCTGGAGACACCATATATTTT. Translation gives CATATASSGDTIYF.

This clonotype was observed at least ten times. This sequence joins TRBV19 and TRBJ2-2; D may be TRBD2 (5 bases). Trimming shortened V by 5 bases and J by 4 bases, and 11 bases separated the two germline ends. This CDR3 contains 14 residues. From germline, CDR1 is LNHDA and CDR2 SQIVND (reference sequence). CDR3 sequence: CASSERARTGELFF. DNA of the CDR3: TGTGCCAGTAGTGAGAGGGCCCGCACCGGGGAGCTGTTTTTT.

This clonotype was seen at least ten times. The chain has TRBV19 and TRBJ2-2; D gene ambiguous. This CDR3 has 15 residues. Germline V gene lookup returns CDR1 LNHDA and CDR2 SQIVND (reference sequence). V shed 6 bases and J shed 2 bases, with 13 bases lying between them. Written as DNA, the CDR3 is TGTGCCAGTAGAAGGGCAGGATCTAACACCGGGGAGCTGTTTTTT. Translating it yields CASRRAGSNTGELFF.

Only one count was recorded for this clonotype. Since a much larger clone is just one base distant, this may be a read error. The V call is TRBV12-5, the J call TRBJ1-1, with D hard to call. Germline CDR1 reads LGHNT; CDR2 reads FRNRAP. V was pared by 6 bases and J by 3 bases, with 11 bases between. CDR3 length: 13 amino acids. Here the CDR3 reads CASGQDGHTEAFF. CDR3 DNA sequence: TGTGCTAGTGGCCAGGACGGGCACACTGAAGCTTTCTTT.

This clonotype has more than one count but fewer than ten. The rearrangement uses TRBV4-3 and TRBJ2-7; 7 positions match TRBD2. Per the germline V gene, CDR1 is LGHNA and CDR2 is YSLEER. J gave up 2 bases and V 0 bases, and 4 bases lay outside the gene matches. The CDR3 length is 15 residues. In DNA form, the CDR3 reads TGCGCCAGCAGCCAAGATCGTGCGGGGGCCTACGAGCAGTACTTC. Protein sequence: CASSQDRAGAYEQYF.

CDR3 amino acids: CASKVTNTGELFF. CDR3 nucleotide sequence: TGTGCCAGCAAGGTTACGAACACCGGGGAGCTGTTTTTT. The gene calls are TRBV2 and TRBJ2-2; D is unclear. The ends were cut back, 7 bases at V and 0 bases at J, with 6 bases in the middle. Germline lookup yields CDR1 SNHLY and CDR2 FYNNEI. This CDR3 comprises 13 residues.

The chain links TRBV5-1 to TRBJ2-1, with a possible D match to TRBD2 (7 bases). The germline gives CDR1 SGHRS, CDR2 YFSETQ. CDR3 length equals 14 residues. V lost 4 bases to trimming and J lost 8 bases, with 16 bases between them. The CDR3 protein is CASSKGGAVDEQFF. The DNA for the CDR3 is TGCGCCAGCAGCAAAGGGGGGGCCGTTGATGAGCAGTTCTTC.

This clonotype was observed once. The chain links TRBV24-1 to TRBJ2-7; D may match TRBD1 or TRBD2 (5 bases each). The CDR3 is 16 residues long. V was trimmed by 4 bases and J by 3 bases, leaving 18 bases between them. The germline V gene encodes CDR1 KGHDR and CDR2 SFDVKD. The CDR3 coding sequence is TGTGCCACCAGTGACCTCGACCGGGACGGCCACTACGAGCAGTACTTC. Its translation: CATSDLDRDGHYEQYF.

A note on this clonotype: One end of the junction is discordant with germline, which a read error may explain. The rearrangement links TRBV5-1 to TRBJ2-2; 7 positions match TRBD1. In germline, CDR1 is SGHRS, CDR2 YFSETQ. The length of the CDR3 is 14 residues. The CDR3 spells CASGFDRDTGELFF. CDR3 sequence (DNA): TGCGCCAGCGGCTTTGACAGGGACACCGGGGAGCTGTTTTTT.